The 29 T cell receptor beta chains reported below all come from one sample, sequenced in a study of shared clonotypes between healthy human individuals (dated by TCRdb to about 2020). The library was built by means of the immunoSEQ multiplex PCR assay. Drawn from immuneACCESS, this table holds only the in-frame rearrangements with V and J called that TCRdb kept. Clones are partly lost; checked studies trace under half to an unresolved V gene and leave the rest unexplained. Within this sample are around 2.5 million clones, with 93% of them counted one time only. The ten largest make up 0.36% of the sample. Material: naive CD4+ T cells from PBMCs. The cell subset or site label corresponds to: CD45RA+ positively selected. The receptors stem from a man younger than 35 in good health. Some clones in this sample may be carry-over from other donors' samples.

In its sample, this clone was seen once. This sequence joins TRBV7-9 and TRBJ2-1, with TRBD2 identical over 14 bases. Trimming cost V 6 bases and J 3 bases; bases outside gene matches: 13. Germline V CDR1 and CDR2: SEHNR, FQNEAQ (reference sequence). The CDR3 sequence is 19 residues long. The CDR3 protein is CASSPGLAGGLDYYNEQFF. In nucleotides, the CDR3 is TGTGCCAGCAGTCCAGGACTAGCGGGAGGCCTCGACTACTACAATGAGCAGTTCTTC.

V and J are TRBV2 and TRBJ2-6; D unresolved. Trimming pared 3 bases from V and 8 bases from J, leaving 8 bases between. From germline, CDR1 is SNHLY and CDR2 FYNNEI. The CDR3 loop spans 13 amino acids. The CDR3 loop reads CASSEAFSNVLTF. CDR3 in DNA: TGTGCCAGCAGTGAGGCCTTCTCCAACGTCCTGACTTTC.

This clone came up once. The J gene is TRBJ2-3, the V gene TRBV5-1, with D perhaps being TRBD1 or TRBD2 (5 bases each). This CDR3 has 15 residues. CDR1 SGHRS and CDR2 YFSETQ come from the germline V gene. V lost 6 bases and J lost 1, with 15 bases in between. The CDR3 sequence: CASTVSGRGTDTQYF. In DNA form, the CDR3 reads TGCGCCAGCACCGTAAGCGGCAGGGGCACAGATACGCAGTATTTT. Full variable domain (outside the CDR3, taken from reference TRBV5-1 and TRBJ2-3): KAGVTQTPRYLIKTRGQQVTLSCSPISGHRSVSWYQQTPGQGLQFLFEYFSETQRNKGNFPGRFSGRQFSNSRSEMNVSTLELGDSALYLCASTVSGRGTDTQYFGPGTRLTVL.

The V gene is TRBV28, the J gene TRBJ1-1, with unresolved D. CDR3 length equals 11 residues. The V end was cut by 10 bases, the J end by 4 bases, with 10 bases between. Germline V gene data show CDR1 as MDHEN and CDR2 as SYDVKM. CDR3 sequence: CAILSVTEAFF. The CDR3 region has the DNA TGTGCCATCCTGTCGGTCACTGAAGCTTTCTTT.

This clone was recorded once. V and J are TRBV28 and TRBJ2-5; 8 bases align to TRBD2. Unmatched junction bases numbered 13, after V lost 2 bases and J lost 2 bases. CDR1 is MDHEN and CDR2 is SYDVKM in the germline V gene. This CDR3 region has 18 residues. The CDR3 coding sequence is TGTGCCAGCAGTTTACTAGATGGGGCTAGCGGGTATCAAGAGACCCAGTACTTC. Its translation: CASSLLDGASGYQETQYF.

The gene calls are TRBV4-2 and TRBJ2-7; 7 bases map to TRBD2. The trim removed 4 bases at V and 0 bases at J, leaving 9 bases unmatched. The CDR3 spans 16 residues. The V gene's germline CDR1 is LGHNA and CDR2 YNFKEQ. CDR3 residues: CASSPTTSQNSYEQYF. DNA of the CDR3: TGTGCCAGCAGCCCCACGACTAGCCAAAACTCCTACGAGCAGTACTTC.

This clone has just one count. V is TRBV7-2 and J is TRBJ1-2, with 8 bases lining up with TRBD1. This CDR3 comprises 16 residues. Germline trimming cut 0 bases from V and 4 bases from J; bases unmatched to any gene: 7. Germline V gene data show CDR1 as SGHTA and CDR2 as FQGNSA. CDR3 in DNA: TGTGCCAGCAGCTTAGCAGGGGGACAGGCAGCCTATGGCTACACCTTC. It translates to CASSLAGGQAAYGYTF.

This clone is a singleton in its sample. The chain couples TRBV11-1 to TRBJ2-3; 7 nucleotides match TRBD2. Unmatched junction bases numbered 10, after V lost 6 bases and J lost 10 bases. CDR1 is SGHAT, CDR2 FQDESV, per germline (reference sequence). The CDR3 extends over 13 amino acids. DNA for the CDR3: TGTGCCAGCAGTTTTAAGAGCGGGACGGCGCAGTATTTT. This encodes CASSFKSGTAQYF. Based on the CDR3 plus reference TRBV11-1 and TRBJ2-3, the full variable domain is EAEVAQSPRYKITEKSQAVAFWCDPISGHATLYWYRQILGQGPELLVQFQDESVVDDSQLPKDRFSAERLKGVDSTLKIQPAELGDSAMYLCASSFKSGTAQYFGPGTRLTVL.

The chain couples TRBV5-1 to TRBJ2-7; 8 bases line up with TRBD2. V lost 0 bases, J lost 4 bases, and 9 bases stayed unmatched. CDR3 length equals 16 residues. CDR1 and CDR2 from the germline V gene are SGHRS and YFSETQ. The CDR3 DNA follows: TGCGCCAGCAGCTTGGCTACTAGCGGACCCATATACGAGCAGTACTTC. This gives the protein CASSLATSGPIYEQYF.

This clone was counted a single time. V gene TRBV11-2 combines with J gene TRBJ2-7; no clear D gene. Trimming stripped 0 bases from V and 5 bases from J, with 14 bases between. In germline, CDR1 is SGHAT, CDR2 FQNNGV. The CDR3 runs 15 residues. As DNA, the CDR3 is TGTGCCAGCAGCTTAGATCGCGTGGTAGGGCACGAGCAGTACTTC. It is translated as CASSLDRVVGHEQYF.

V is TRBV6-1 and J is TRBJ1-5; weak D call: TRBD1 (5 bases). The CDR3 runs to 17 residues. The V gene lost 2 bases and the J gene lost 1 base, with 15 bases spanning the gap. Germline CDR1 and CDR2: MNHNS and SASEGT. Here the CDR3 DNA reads TGTGCCAGCAGTGAATACGACAGCCTGTTGAGCAATCAGCCCCAGCATTTT. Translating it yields CASSEYDSLLSNQPQHF.

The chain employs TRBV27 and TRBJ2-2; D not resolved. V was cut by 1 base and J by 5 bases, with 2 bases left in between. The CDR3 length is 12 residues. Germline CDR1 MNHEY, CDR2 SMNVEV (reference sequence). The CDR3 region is CASSLFTGELFF. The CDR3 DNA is TGTGCCAGCAGTTTATTTACCGGGGAGCTGTTTTTT.

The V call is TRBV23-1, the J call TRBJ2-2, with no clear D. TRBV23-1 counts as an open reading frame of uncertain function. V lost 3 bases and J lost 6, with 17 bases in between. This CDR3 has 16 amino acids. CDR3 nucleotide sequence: TGCGCCAGCAGTCAGGTAGGGCACAGCCGTTCCGGGGAGCTGTTTTTT. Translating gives CASSQVGHSRSGELFF.

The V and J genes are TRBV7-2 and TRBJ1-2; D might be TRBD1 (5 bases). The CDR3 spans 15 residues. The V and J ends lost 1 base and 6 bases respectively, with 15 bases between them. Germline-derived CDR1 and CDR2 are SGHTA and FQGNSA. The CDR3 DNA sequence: TGTGCCAGCAGCTTAGGGTACAGCCCGGGGCATGGCTACACCTTC. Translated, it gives CASSLGYSPGHGYTF.

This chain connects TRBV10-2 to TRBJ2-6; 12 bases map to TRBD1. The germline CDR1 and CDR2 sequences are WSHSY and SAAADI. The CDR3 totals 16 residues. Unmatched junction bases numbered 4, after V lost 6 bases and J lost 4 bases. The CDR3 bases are TGCGCCAGCAGGGGACAGGGGGCGCCCGGGGCCAACGTCCTGACTTTC. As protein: CASRGQGAPGANVLTF.

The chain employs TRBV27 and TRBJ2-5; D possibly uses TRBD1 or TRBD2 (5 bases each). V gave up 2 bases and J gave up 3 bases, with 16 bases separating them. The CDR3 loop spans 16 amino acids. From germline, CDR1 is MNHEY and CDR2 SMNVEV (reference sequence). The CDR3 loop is CASSLGGRGSEETQYF. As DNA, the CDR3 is TGTGCCAGCAGTTTAGGGGGTAGAGGGAGTGAAGAGACCCAGTACTTC.

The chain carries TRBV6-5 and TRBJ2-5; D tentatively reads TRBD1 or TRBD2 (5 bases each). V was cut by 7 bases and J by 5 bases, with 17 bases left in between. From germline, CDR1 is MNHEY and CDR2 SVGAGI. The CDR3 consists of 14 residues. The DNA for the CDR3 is TGTGCCAGCAAAGGGGTAGGGGAGCTGGAGACCCAGTACTTC. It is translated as CASKGVGELETQYF.

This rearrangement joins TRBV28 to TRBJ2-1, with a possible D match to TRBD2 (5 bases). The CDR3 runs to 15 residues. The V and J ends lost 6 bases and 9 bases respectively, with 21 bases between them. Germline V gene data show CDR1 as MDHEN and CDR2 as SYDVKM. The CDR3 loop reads CASRLAPVRNSEQFF. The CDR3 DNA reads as TGTGCCAGCAGGCTAGCCCCGGTTAGAAACAGTGAGCAGTTCTTC.

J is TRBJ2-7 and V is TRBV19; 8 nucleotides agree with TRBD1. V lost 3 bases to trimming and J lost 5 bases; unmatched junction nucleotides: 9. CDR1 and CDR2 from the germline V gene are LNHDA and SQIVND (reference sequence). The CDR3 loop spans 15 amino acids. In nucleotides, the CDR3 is TGTGCCAGTAGTATGACGACAGGGGATTGGAACGAGCAGTACTTC. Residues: CASSMTTGDWNEQYF.

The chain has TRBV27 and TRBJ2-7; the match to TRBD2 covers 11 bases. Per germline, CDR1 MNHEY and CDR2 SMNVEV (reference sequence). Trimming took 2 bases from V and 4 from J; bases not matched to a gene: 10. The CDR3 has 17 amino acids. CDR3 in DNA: TGTGCCAGCAGTTTAACCCCCCCACTAGCGGGGGCGTACGAGCAGTACTTC. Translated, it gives CASSLTPPLAGAYEQYF.

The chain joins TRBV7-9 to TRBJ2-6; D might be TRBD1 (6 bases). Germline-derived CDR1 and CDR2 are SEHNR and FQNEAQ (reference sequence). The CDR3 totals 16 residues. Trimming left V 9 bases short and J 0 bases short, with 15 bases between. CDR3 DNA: TGTGCCAGTATACAGGGTGTAAGCTCTGGGGCCAACGTCCTGACTTTC. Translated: CASIQGVSSGANVLTF.

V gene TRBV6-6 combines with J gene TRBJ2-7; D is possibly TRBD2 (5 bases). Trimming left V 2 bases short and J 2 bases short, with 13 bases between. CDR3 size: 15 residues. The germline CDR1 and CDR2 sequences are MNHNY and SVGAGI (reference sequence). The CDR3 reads CASSYRRDPPYEQYF. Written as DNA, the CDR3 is TGTGCCAGCAGTTACCGACGGGATCCCCCCTACGAGCAGTACTTC.

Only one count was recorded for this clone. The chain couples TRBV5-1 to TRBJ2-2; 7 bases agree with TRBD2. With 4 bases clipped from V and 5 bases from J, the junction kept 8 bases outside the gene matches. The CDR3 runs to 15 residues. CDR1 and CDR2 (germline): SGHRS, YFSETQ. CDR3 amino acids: CASSPLAGRTGELFF. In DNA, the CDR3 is TGCGCCAGCAGCCCCCTGGCCGGGAGGACCGGGGAGCTGTTTTTT.

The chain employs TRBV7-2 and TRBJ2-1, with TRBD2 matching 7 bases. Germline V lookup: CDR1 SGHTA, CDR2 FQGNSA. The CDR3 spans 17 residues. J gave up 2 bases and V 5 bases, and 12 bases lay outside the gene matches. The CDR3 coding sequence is TGTGCCAGCAGCCCCCCCGGGGGGAGAGGAACCTACAATGAGCAGTTCTTC. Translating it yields CASSPPGGRGTYNEQFF.

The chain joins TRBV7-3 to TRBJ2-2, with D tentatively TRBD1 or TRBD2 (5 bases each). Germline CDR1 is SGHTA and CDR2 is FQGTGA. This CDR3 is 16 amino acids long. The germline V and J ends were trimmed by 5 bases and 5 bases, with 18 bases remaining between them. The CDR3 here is CASSPGSGRGTGELFF. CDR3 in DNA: TGTGCCAGCAGCCCAGGTTCGGGGCGCGGTACCGGGGAGCTGTTTTTT.

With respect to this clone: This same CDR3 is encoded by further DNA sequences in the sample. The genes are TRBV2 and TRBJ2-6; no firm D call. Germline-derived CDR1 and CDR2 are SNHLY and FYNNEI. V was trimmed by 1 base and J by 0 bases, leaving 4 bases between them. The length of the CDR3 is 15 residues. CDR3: CASSEGVSGANVLTF. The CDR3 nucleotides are TGTGCCAGCAGTGAAGGTGTCTCTGGGGCCAACGTCCTGACTTTC.

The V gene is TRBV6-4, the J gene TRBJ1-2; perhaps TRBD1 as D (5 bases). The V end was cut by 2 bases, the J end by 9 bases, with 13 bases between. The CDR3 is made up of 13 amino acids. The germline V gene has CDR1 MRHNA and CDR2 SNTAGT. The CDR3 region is CASSDTSGFRYTF. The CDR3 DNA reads TGTGCCAGCAGTGACACCTCAGGGTTCCGCTACACCTTC.

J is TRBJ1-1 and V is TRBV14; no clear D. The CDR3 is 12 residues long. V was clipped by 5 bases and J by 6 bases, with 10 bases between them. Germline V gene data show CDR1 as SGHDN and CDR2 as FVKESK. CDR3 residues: CASSIRRAEAFF. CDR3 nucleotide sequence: TGTGCCAGCAGCATACGGAGGGCTGAAGCTTTCTTT.

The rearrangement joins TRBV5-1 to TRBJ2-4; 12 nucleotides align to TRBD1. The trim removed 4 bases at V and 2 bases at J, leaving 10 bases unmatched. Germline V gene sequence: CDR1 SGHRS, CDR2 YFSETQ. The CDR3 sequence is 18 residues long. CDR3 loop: CASSIEPGQGASKNIQYF. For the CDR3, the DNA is TGCGCCAGCAGCATAGAGCCGGGACAGGGGGCGTCCAAAAACATTCAGTACTTC.